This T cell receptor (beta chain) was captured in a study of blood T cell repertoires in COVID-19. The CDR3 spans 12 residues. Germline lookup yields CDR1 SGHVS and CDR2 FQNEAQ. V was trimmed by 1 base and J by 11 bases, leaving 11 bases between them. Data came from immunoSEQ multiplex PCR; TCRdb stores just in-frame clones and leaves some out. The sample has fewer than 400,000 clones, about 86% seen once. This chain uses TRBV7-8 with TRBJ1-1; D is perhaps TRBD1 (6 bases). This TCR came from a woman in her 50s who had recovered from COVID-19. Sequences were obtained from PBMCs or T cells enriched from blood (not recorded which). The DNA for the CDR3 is TGTGCCAGCAGCTTAGTACAGGGAGTCGCTTTCTTT. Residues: CASSLVQGVAFF.